Listed here is a single T cell receptor beta chain. Per the authors' pipeline: From reference gene primer amplification, estimates of nucleated cell counts were derived. Profiling relied on immunoSEQ multiplex PCR, and the TCRdb table lists in-frame clones only, not all of them. Clonal size and the V and J genes are those of that table, whereas D and trimming came from the DNA. The data contain approximately 100,000 clones, roughly 90% of them singletons. This CDR3 spans 14 amino acids. Germline V gene data show CDR1 as SGHTA and CDR2 as FQGNSA. The V and J ends lost 6 bases and 2 bases, in that order; junction bases with no gene match: 4. The data belong to a study of blood T cell repertoires in COVID-19. Overall study context: Samples taken during acute and convalescent COVID-19 were collected in the United States, Italy and Spain. From T cells, B-cell-depleted T cells, or PBMCs came the material, which was cDNA or gDNA.

The receptor was isolated from a human donor with acute or convalescent COVID-19. The donor label of this sample is uncertain. Specimen: peripheral blood. The genes are TRBV7-2 and TRBJ2-3, with 8 nucleotides matching TRBD2. The DNA of the CDR3 is TGTGCCAGCAGTAGCGGGGTATACACAGATACGCAGTATTTT. Amino acid sequence: CASSSGVYTDTQYF.